Listed below are T cell receptor beta chains from one sample, sequenced in a study of blood T cell repertoires in COVID-19. The protocol was immunoSEQ multiplex PCR, while the TCRdb copy is restricted to in-frame clones and leaves out a portion. Here the sample spans approximately 220,000 clones, around 84% being singletons. Sequencing was done on a sample of peripheral blood. These receptors all stem from a woman aged 55-75 years who had recovered from COVID-19. Both conserved end residues are part of each CDR3. The order of the fields is J gene, V gene, CDR3 protein.

j_gene: TRBJ2-3
v_gene: TRBV30
CDR3aa: CAWSEASGGADTQYF

j_gene: TRBJ1-6
v_gene: TRBV7-9
CDR3aa: CASSPDPGGIYYNSPLHF

j_gene: TRBJ1-2
v_gene: TRBV10-3
CDR3aa: CAISDRGGDGYTF

j_gene: TRBJ1-4
v_gene: TRBV5-6
CDR3aa: CASSFFWGEEKLFF

j_gene: TRBJ2-5
v_gene: TRBV19
CDR3aa: CASSMGTGRETQYF

j_gene: TRBJ2-2
v_gene: TRBV4-1
CDR3aa: CASSQQTGAPENTGELFF

j_gene: TRBJ2-5
v_gene: TRBV2
CDR3aa: CASSGTSGFNQETQYF

j_gene: TRBJ1-2
v_gene: TRBV7-2
CDR3aa: CASSTRDRAGGYTF

j_gene: TRBJ2-5
v_gene: TRBV6-5
CDR3aa: CASSSDRGVETQYF

j_gene: TRBJ2-3
v_gene: TRBV10-3
CDR3aa: CAISESTTSGGHTQYF

j_gene: TRBJ1-3
v_gene: TRBV14
CDR3aa: CASSQYVRLRQGPGNTIYF

j_gene: TRBJ2-2
v_gene: TRBV27
CDR3aa: CASSLKPANTGELFF

j_gene: TRBJ2-7
v_gene: TRBV28
CDR3aa: CASSRDYEQYF

j_gene: TRBJ2-5
v_gene: TRBV6-1
CDR3aa: CASSEGSQETQYF

j_gene: TRBJ1-3
v_gene: TRBV7-2
CDR3aa: CASSWDTFSGNTIYF

j_gene: TRBJ2-1
v_gene: TRBV9
CDR3aa: CASAGQPPNEQFF

j_gene: TRBJ2-7
v_gene: TRBV11-3
CDR3aa: CASGQGANEQYF

j_gene: TRBJ1-1
v_gene: TRBV30
CDR3aa: CAGQGTLTEAFF